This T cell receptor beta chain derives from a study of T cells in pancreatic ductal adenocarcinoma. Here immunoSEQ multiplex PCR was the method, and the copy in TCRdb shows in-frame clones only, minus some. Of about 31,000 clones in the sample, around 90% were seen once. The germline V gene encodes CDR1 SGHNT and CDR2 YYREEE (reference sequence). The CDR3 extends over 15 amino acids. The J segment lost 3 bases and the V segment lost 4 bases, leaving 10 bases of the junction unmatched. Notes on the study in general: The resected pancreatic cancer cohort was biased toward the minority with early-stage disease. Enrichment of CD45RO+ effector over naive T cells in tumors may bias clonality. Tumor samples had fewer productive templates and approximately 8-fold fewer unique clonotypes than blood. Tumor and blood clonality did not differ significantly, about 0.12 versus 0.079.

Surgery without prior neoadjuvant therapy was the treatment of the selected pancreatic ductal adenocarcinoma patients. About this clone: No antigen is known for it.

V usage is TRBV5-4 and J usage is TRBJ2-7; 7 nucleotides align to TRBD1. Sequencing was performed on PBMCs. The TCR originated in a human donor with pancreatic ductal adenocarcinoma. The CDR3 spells CASSLAGTADYEQYF. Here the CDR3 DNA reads TGTGCCAGCAGCCTCGCCGGGACAGCCGACTACGAGCAGTACTTC.